This paragraph reports one T cell receptor beta chain. In germline, CDR1 is SQVTM, CDR2 ANQGSEA. The V gene lost 0 bases and the J gene lost 6 bases, with 5 bases spanning the gap. The CDR3 spans 12 residues. The data originate from a study of blood T cell repertoires in COVID-19. TCRdb's copy holds only in-frame clones and misses some; the assay was immunoSEQ multiplex PCR. The sample contains about 200,000 clones, approximately 87% of which appear only once. The clonotype comes from a person aged 65 to 85 with COVID-19, enrolled during active disease. The source material was peripheral blood. The chain couples TRBV29-1 to TRBJ2-2; a possible D gene is TRBD1 (5 bases). CDR3 loop: CSVEEQAGELFF. The CDR3 region has the DNA TGCAGCGTTGAAGAACAGGCCGGGGAGCTGTTTTTT.